This T cell receptor beta chain is drawn from a study of blood T cell repertoires in COVID-19. V was clipped by 9 bases and J by 6 bases; unmatched bases: 14. Germline CDR1 reads MNHEY; CDR2 reads SVGAGI. The CDR3 consists of 15 residues. Shortly before study entry, within 2 weeks, exposed participants had met a COVID-19 case. The sample holds one count of this clone. Sequenced by immunoSEQ multiplex PCR; TCRdb stores in-frame clones only, minus some. The sample yields about 250,000 clones, around 90% seen once. This TCR was sampled from a middle-aged woman who had been exposed to COVID-19. The J gene is TRBJ1-1, the V gene TRBV6-5; 9 nucleotides match TRBD1. Material: PBMCs or T cells enriched from blood (not recorded which). In nucleotides, the CDR3 is TGTGCCAGTACAATGGTTGGGACAGGGTTATCTGAAGCTTTCTTT. It translates to CASTMVGTGLSEAFF.